Following are 7 T cell receptor beta chains from one sample sequenced in a study of blood T cell repertoires in COVID-19. TCRdb keeps only in-frame clones here, not all; method: immunoSEQ multiplex PCR. The table has nearly 70,000 clones, 91% seen once. The sequencing sample was made of peripheral blood. Every receptor here comes from a middle-aged man with COVID-19, enrolled during active disease.

The rearrangement joins TRBV5-1 to TRBJ2-2; D gene ambiguous. The CDR3 is 15 residues long. The V gene's germline CDR1 is SGHRS and CDR2 YFSETQ. V shed 6 bases and J shed 5 bases, with 17 bases lying between them. The CDR3 bases are TGCGCCAGCAATTGGCTAGATGTATCGACCGGGGAGCTGTTTTTT. Its translation: CASNWLDVSTGELFF.

The chain recombines TRBV5-1 with TRBJ2-3; D unresolved. The CDR3 runs to 16 residues. V shed 0 bases and J shed 2 bases, with 13 bases lying between them. Germline CDR1 is SGHRS and CDR2 is YFSETQ. CDR3 in amino acids: CASSLGAALDTDTQYF. The CDR3 DNA follows: TGCGCCAGCAGCTTGGGGGCAGCTTTAGACACAGATACGCAGTATTTT.

The J gene is TRBJ1-5, the V gene TRBV7-9; TRBD1 might be the D (5 bases). The CDR3 has 12 residues. Germline V lookup: CDR1 SEHNR, CDR2 FQNEAQ (reference sequence). Trimming shortened V by 5 bases and J by 7 bases, and 9 bases separated the two germline ends. The CDR3 reads CASSTGEQPQHF. CDR3 nucleotides: TGTGCCAGCAGCACAGGCGAACAGCCCCAGCATTTT.

The rearrangement joins TRBV11-3 to TRBJ1-1; D possibly corresponds to TRBD1 (5 bases). Germline CDR1 reads SGHNT; CDR2 reads YENEEA. The CDR3 extends over 13 amino acids. Deletions cut 0 bases from V and 5 bases from J, with 7 bases between. CDR3: CASSLEGDTEAFF. The CDR3 region has the DNA TGTGCCAGCAGCTTAGAAGGGGATACTGAAGCTTTCTTT.

The chain uses TRBV5-1 and TRBJ2-1; TRBD2 matches 9 bases. The CDR3 is made up of 15 amino acids. Germline trimming cut 0 bases from V and 9 bases from J; bases unmatched to any gene: 7. Germline lookup yields CDR1 SGHRS and CDR2 YFSETQ. CDR3 in amino acids: CASSLAAGGLLEQFF. As DNA, the CDR3 is TGCGCCAGCAGCTTGGCGGCGGGGGGGCTGCTTGAGCAGTTCTTC.

This chain joins TRBV10-2 and TRBJ2-7; D not resolved. The CDR3 runs 11 residues. Trimming took off 7 bases at V and 3 bases at J, with 7 bases between the two ends. The germline V gene encodes CDR1 WSHSY and CDR2 SAAADI. CDR3 bases: TGCGCCAGCACCGCAGGCTACGAGCAGTACTTC. It codes for CASTAGYEQYF.

The rearrangement joins TRBV11-3 to TRBJ2-1; 10 bases line up with TRBD2. With 4 bases clipped from V and 8 bases from J, the junction kept 8 bases outside the gene matches. Germline loops: CDR1 SGHNT, CDR2 YENEEA. This CDR3 has 15 amino acids. The CDR3 is CASSSLAGGSYEQFF. DNA for the CDR3: TGTGCCAGCAGCTCGTTAGCGGGGGGAAGCTATGAGCAGTTCTTC.